The next 9 T cell receptor beta chains were all read from a single sample in a study of beta chain features in type 1 diabetes. The study's findings and limits: Moderate but significant shortening of TCRB CDR3s was recorded in all four CD4+ subsets from Type 1 diabetes patients.

The sequenced template was cDNA made from the entire isolated RNA. Sequenced by immunoSEQ multiplex PCR; TCRdb stores in-frame clones only, minus some. This table holds hundreds of thousands of clones, around an eighth found once. Antigens for these TCRs are unknown. The sample comprised naive CD4+ T cells from blood. Receptors were obtained from a woman between 18 and 29 years old with type 1 diabetes.

The rearrangement uses TRBV15 and TRBJ1-3; D gene uncertain. V lost 6 bases to trimming and J lost 0 bases, with 9 bases between them. CDR1 LNHNV and CDR2 YYDKDF come from the germline V gene (reference sequence). The CDR3 length is 14 residues. CDR3 loop: CATRVVGSGNTIYF. The CDR3 bases are TGTGCCACCAGGGTCGTCGGCTCTGGAAACACCATATATTTT. Supplemented by reference TRBV15 and TRBJ1-3, the full variable domain reads DAMVIQNPRYQVTQFGKPVTLSCSQTLNHNVMYWYQQKSSQAPKLLFHYYDKDFNNEADTPDNFQSRRPNTSFCFLDIRSPGLGDTAMYLCATRVVGSGNTIYFGEGSWLTVV.

J is TRBJ2-7 and V is TRBV5-4; D perhaps matches TRBD1 (5 bases). V gave up 0 bases and J gave up 2 bases, with 12 bases separating them. CDR3 length: 15 residues. In germline, CDR1 is SGHNT, CDR2 YYREEE (reference sequence). As DNA, the CDR3 is TGTGCCAGCAGCTTGGGGTTGCAGGGAACCTACGAGCAGTACTTC. It codes for CASSLGLQGTYEQYF.

V gene TRBV30 combines with J gene TRBJ2-5, with a possible D match to TRBD2 (5 bases). CDR1 and CDR2 from the germline V gene are GTSNPN and SVGIG (reference sequence). V was cut by 4 bases and J by 5 bases, with 14 bases left in between. The CDR3 has 13 residues. The CDR3 nucleotides are TGTGCCTGGAAGGGTGGGAGTACGGAGACCCAGTACTTC. Amino acids: CAWKGGSTETQYF. The variable domain in full, completed from reference TRBV30 and TRBJ2-5, reads SQTIHQWPATLVQPVGSPLSLECTVEGTSNPNLYWYRQAAGRGLQLLFYSVGIGQISSEVPQNLSASRPQDRQFILSSKKLLLSDSGFYLCAWKGGSTETQYFGPGTRLLVL.

This clone has just a few counts. The rearrangement joins TRBV9 to TRBJ2-5; 9 bases fit TRBD2. Trimming removed 0 bases from V and 2 bases from J; junction bases left unmatched: 5. CDR1 is SGDLS, CDR2 YYNGEE, per germline. This CDR3 has 16 amino acids. CDR3 sequence: CASSVDAGGIQETQYF. In DNA form, the CDR3 reads TGTGCCAGCAGCGTAGACGCGGGGGGGATACAAGAGACCCAGTACTTC.

This chain connects TRBV4-3 to TRBJ2-6; 7 nucleotides align to TRBD1. The CDR3 runs 17 residues. The trim removed 0 bases at V and 1 base at J, leaving 3 bases unmatched. Germline loops: CDR1 LGHNA, CDR2 YSLEER. CDR3 nucleotides: TGCGCCAGCAGCCAAGACCCCAGGGGGTCTGGGGCCAACGTCCTGACTTTC. This translates into CASSQDPRGSGANVLTF.

The chain is built from TRBV7-2 and TRBJ1-5; 9 positions agree with TRBD1. The V segment lost 3 bases and the J segment 0 bases; nucleotides outside the gene matches: 9. The CDR3 covers 18 residues. Germline CDR1 reads SGHTA; CDR2 reads FQGNSA. DNA of the CDR3: TGTGCCAGCAGCTTTGGTAGGACAGGGGTATATAGCAATCAGCCCCAGCATTTT. Translated, it gives CASSFGRTGVYSNQPQHF.

This rearrangement joins TRBV6-5 to TRBJ2-5, with TRBD1 matching 8 bases. The length of the CDR3 is 15 residues. CDR1 MNHEY and CDR2 SVGAGI come from the germline V gene. V shed 4 bases, J shed 5 bases, and the junction held 9 bases outside the gene matches. CDR3 residues: CASSSSGGATETQYF. Here the CDR3 DNA reads TGTGCCAGCAGTTCCTCAGGGGGCGCGACGGAGACCCAGTACTTC.

This clone was seen more than once but under ten times. V gene TRBV19 combines with J gene TRBJ2-7, with TRBD2 matching over 15 bases. Per germline, CDR1 LNHDA and CDR2 SQIVND (reference sequence). The CDR3 sequence is 15 residues long. Unmatched junction bases numbered 8, after V lost 5 bases and J lost 9 bases. DNA of the CDR3: TGTGCCAGTAGTTCGGGACTAGCGGGAGGTGAAGTGCAGTACTTC. It encodes CASSSGLAGGEVQYF.

This chain joins TRBV11-3 and TRBJ1-5; maybe TRBD1 (6 bases). V was trimmed by 5 bases and J by 5 bases, leaving 10 bases between them. This CDR3 is built from 13 residues. CDR1 and CDR2 (germline): SGHNT, YENEEA. As DNA, the CDR3 is TGTGCCAGCAGCCTCAGGGGAGATCAGCCCCAGCATTTT. The encoded protein is CASSLRGDQPQHF.